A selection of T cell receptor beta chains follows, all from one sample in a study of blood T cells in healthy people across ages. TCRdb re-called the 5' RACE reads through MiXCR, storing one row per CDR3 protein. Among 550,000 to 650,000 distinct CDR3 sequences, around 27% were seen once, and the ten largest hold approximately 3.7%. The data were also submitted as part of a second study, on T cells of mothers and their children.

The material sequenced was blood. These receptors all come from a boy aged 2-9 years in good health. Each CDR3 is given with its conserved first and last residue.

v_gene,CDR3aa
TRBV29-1,CSVARDNEQFF
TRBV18,CASSPSLDSAGSEQYF
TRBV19,CASSIQGKGNQPQHF
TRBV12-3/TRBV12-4,CASTPQARTDTQYF
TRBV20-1,CSAATPLAGNYEQYF
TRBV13,CASSLEGPPLGNEQFF
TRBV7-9,CASSPSTGTRRTTGEQYF
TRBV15,CAASILQGGNQPQHF
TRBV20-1,CSATGQGALWSTDTQYF
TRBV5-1,CASRVTGGTTTNEKLFF
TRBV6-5,CASSYSPTGNTEAFF
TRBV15,CATSILTAPYNEQFF
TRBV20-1,CSARDRWGNQPQHF
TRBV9,CASSVVESSYEQYF
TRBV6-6,CASSPGHDNYGYTF
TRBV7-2,CASSLVRAETQYF
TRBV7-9,CASSSPSSGRWYEQYF
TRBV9,CAGSVERDTQETQYF
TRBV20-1,CSARGLADTYEQYF
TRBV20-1,CSARFLRGAYNEQFF
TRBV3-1,CASSRGLEWTSPLHF
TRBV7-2,CASSLGPSGSYEQYF